This T cell receptor (beta chain) was found in a study of OX40 agonist ivuxolimab in advanced cancers. Across the whole study: The patients' treatment was ivuxolimab, an agonistic anti-OX40 (CD134) antibody.

Only in-frame clones appear in the TCRdb table, and some are missing; sequencing was by immunoSEQ multiplex PCR. The repertoire holds 20,000 to 30,000 clones, with roughly 91% as singletons. The CDR3 runs to 15 residues. V lost 6 bases and J lost 2, with 18 bases in between. Germline CDR1 SGHRS, CDR2 YFSETQ. Concerning this clone itself: Its antigen is undetermined.

It was autoimmune disease history or systemic immunosuppression that excluded patients. Findings and limits, study-wide: The study observed clonal expansion of CD4+ and CD8+ blood T cells by week 6 at 0.1 to 3.0 mg/kg. Normalized T-cell clonal expansion was also low in some nonresponders.

The sequence came from an adult with an advanced solid tumor such as melanoma, head and neck, liver or kidney cancer. The sequenced sample was CD4+ or CD8+ T cells sorted from blood, obtained in a trial of the OX40 agonist ivuxolimab. This chain uses TRBV5-1 with TRBJ2-7; D is unresolved. CDR3 sequence: CASTMSQGPAYEQYF. The CDR3 bases are TGCGCCAGCACTATGTCGCAAGGACCGGCCTACGAGCAGTACTTC.